This T cell receptor (beta chain) comes out of a study of regulatory T cells in long-lasting Graves disease. Study-wide points: Persistent disease was associated with favored TRBV28 usage and with favored use of TRBJ1-2 and TRBJ2-5.

The authors built TCR beta libraries using iRepertoire HTBI primers and Arm-PCR of CDR3 regions. In TCRdb, the multiplex PCR reads were re-called with MiXCR into one record per CDR3 protein. Counted here are roughly 250,000 distinct CDR3 sequences, roughly 18% occurring once; the ten biggest clones make up 14%. This clonotype has at least ten counts. The antigen is unknown. The CDR3 totals 12 residues. Looked up from germline, CDR1 is MNHNS and CDR2 is SASEGT. With 7 bases removed from V and 3 bases from J, the gap between germline ends came to 9 bases. Time point indicated: newly diagnosed GD, antithyroid drugs for less than 3 months. RNA extracted from PBMCs served as the sequencing template. A further study also used this sample, focusing on T cells in Graves' hyperthyroidism and ophthalmopathy. That investigation notes: The TCR CDR3 first-round RT-PCR relied on the HTBI primer set. For ophthalmopathy, model prediction preceded onset by a median about 6 months.

The chain joins TRBV6-1 to TRBJ1-2; a possible D gene is TRBD1 (5 bases). The sequencing here drew on peripheral blood mononuclear cells (PBMCs), taken at new diagnosis, from a patient treated with antithyroid drugs. The TCR comes from a woman aged 25 to 45 with Graves disease. As DNA, the CDR3 is TGTGCCAGCAATGGAGGGGACTATGGCTACACCTTC. This gives the protein CASNGGDYGYTF.